The TCR beta chain under discussion was sequenced for a study of technical replicates of blood from several donors. The table came from immunoSEQ multiplex PCR; TCRdb's copy has only in-frame clones and leaves some out. This sample has roughly 90,000 clones, with 90% to 97% found just once. The CDR3 consists of 17 residues. The ends were cut back, 6 bases at V and 0 bases at J, with 21 bases in the middle. Germline V gene sequence: CDR1 SGHTA, CDR2 FQGNSA. The chain is built from TRBV7-2 and TRBJ2-7; D perhaps matches TRBD1 (5 bases). The sequencing input was T cells isolated from PBMCs. The sequence derives from a human donor in good health. The CDR3 nucleotides are TGTGCCAGCAGTTCAGGGCCGTCTTCCCTGATCTCCTACGAGCAGTACTTC. Amino acid sequence: CASSSGPSSLISYEQYF.